This entry lists 20 T cell receptor beta chains sequenced from one sample in a study of T cells expressing NK-cell markers. TCRdb re-analyzed the 5' RACE reads; it lists each CDR3 protein once, without DNA. The sample has over 14,000 distinct CDR3 sequences. Source material: blood T cells: a sorted CD56 or NKG2C T cell subset, CD4+ or CD8+ T cells, or bulk PBMC T cells (not recorded which). The origin of the receptors is a man aged 18-70 years in good health.

The chain couples TRBV20-1 to TRBJ1-2; TCRdb gives TRBD1 as the D gene, but with no DNA this cannot be confirmed. CDR1 is DFQATT and CDR2 is SNEGSKA in the germline V gene (reference sequence). This CDR3 spans 15 amino acids. The CDR3 reads CSARVPFGQVNGYTF.

The V and J genes are TRBV6-1 and TRBJ1-2; the D gene TCRdb calls, TRBD1, cannot be checked with no DNA. CDR3 size: 14 residues. Looked up from germline, CDR1 is MNHNS and CDR2 is SASEGT. Here the CDR3 reads CASSQGQGYYGYTF.

The V and J genes are TRBV12-3 or TRBV12-4 and TRBJ2-1; the TRBD1 assignment by TCRdb is unverifiable without DNA. There are 15 residues in the CDR3. The CDR3 sequence is CASTTDRSSYNEQFF.

J is TRBJ2-2 and V is TRBV7-3. CDR1 and CDR2 from the germline V gene are SGHTA and FQGTGA. The CDR3 loop spans 13 amino acids. CDR3 protein: CASSRGVTGELFF. Full variable domain (missing parts from reference TRBV7-3 and TRBJ2-2): GAGVSQTPSNKVTEKGKYVELRCDPISGHTALYWYRQSLGQGPEFLIYFQGTGAADDSGLPNDRFFAVRPEGSVSTLKIQRTERGDSAVYLCASSRGVTGELFFGEGSRLTVL.

CDR3 loop: CAARAQNTGELFF. V is TRBV28 and J is TRBJ2-2; the TCRdb call, TRBD2, lacks DNA for checking. This CDR3 is 13 amino acids long. In germline, CDR1 is MDHEN, CDR2 SYDVKM.

The chain couples TRBV7-9 to TRBJ2-5; no DNA is available, so the TRBD1 call from TCRdb remains unchecked. The CDR3 length is 15 residues. From germline, CDR1 is SEHNR and CDR2 FQNEAQ (reference sequence). CDR3 region: CASSSRQGIQETQYF.

This sequence joins TRBV11-2 and TRBJ1-5; TCRdb reports TRBD1, a call that lacks DNA to check it against. CDR1 and CDR2 from the germline V gene are SGHAT and FQNNGV. The CDR3 contains 14 residues. The CDR3 loop is CASSLSTGGQPQHF. Full variable domain (outside the CDR3, taken from reference TRBV11-2 and TRBJ1-5): EAGVAQSPRYKIIEKRQSVAFWCNPISGHATLYWYQQILGQGPKLLIQFQNNGVVDDSQLPKDRFSAERLKGVDSTLKIQPAKLEDSAVYLCASSLSTGGQPQHFGDGTRLSIL.

V and J are TRBV7-9 and TRBJ2-7; absent DNA, TCRdb's TRBD1 call cannot be checked. CDR3 length: 15 residues. CDR1 and CDR2 from the germline V gene are SEHNR and FQNEAQ (reference sequence). CDR3 region: CASSSTGGLLYEQYF.

The chain links TRBV29-1 to TRBJ2-1; the TCRdb call, TRBD2, lacks DNA for checking. Germline values: CDR1 SQVTM, CDR2 ANQGSEA. The CDR3 has 17 amino acids. The CDR3 loop is CSVGGLASRSSYNEQFF.

The chain employs TRBV7-8 and TRBJ2-3. The CDR3 extends over 14 amino acids. The germline V gene encodes CDR1 SGHVS and CDR2 FQNEAQ. Here the CDR3 reads CASSLVPGTDTQYF.

The chain carries TRBV28 and TRBJ1-5; TCRdb picks TRBD1, but there is no DNA to check that call. Germline CDR1 reads MDHEN; CDR2 reads SYDVKM. CDR3 size: 19 residues. This CDR3 reads CASSKTRDRERHSNQPQHF.

The V call is TRBV20-1, the J call TRBJ2-5; the D call from TCRdb, TRBD1, cannot be confirmed without DNA. Germline V CDR1 and CDR2: DFQATT, SNEGSKA (reference sequence). The CDR3 is made up of 14 amino acids. CDR3 region: CSARPGTGVETQYF.

The chain recombines TRBV20-1 with TRBJ2-7. The CDR3 sequence is 13 residues long. CDR1 is DFQATT, CDR2 SNEGSKA, per germline (reference sequence). CDR3 residues: CSARQASSYEQYF.

The chain uses TRBV6-1 and TRBJ2-1; no DNA is available, so the TRBD2 call from TCRdb remains unchecked. CDR1 and CDR2 from the germline V gene are MNHNS and SASEGT. The CDR3 has 13 residues. CDR3 region: CATGLAEYNEQFF.

The chain recombines TRBV7-8 with TRBJ2-1; TCRdb's assignment of TRBD1 cannot be checked, as there is no DNA. Germline V gene data show CDR1 as SGHVS and CDR2 as FQNEAQ. This CDR3 comprises 12 residues. The CDR3: CASSRPGGPGFF.

The CDR3 sequence is CASNPGSPGETQYF. This chain connects TRBV5-1 to TRBJ2-5; the D gene TCRdb calls, TRBD1, cannot be checked with no DNA. Germline CDR1 SGHRS, CDR2 YFSETQ. CDR3 length: 14 residues.

This rearrangement joins TRBV10-3 to TRBJ2-3. Germline V gives CDR1 ENHRY, CDR2 SYGVKD. The CDR3 runs 13 residues. The CDR3 loop is CATALGYTDTQYF.

The V call is TRBV3-1, the J call TRBJ2-5; TCRdb returns TRBD1, unconfirmable since there is no DNA. From germline, CDR1 is LGHDT and CDR2 YNNKEL (reference sequence). This CDR3 has 17 residues. The CDR3 protein is CASSQGTPRGVGETQYF.

CDR3 amino acids: CASSLNRGGTDTQYF. The chain has TRBV7-2 and TRBJ2-3; TCRdb's assignment of TRBD1 cannot be checked, as there is no DNA. In germline, CDR1 is SGHTA, CDR2 FQGNSA. The CDR3 length is 15 residues.

This rearrangement joins TRBV7-3 to TRBJ2-5. This CDR3 region has 13 residues. Germline V gene data show CDR1 as SGHTA and CDR2 as FQGTGA. The CDR3 sequence: CASSLAVQETQYF.